The clone carrying this T cell receptor beta chain occurred a few times. Its antigen is undetermined. Regarding time point: pre-sensitization, week 0. Treatment: therapeutic diphenylcyclopropenone sensitization with weekly scalp DPC. The sample is drawn from a study of human T cells and chemical hapten exposure. Study details: All patients underwent weekly scalp dosing with diphenylcyclopropenone for the full approximately 25-week study.

Original processing notes: A per-sample median of 95,638 TCRs was observed, with a range of about 20,000 to 700,000. TCRdb re-analysed the RACE reads in MiXCR, keeping a single row per CDR3 protein. The V and J calls here are based on TCRdb, not the publication. The sample gives 200,000 to 300,000 distinct CDR3 sequences, about 9% of which show up once; less than 3% is in the top ten. Overall study results and limits: A positive correlation with patch test score was found for PT1 expanded TCR counts. Versus controls, significantly more large CDR3 similarity clusters arose from expanded TCRs.

The length of the CDR3 is 11 residues. V was shortened by 7 bases and J by 4 bases, with 10 bases between the two germline ends. CDR1 and CDR2 from the germline V gene are SQVTM and ANQGSEA. The sequencing here drew on whole blood, taken in connection with sensitization to the hapten diphenylcyclopropenone (DPC). This chain links TRBV29-1 with TRBJ1-1; D ambiguous. This clonotype was sampled from a woman aged 40 to 50 with alopecia areata. Some clones in this sample may be carry-over from other donors' samples. The DNA for the CDR3 is TGCAGCGGTCGGGAAGGCACTGAAGCTTTCTTT. Encoded protein: CSGREGTEAFF.